A selection of T cell receptor beta chains follows, all from one sample in a study of radiation and T cells in renal cell carcinoma. Measured with immunoSEQ multiplex PCR; TCRdb has only the in-frame clones, and not every one. The sample records approximately 150,000 clones, about 86% being singletons. Sequencing used blood, obtained from a patient whose treatment included radiotherapy and nephrectomy. Receptor source: a woman between 45 and 60 years old with renal cell carcinoma. Both conserved end residues are part of each CDR3. The order of the fields is V gene, J gene, CDR3 protein.

v_call: TRBV19; j_call: TRBJ2-3; cdr3_aa: CASSIGGPGLDTQYF
v_call: TRBV2; j_call: TRBJ1-6; cdr3_aa: CASRSRTGYNSPLHF
v_call: TRBV7-8; j_call: TRBJ1-5; cdr3_aa: CASSRLGTGVRQPQHF
v_call: TRBV28; j_call: TRBJ1-2; cdr3_aa: CASSFNRANYGYTF
v_call: TRBV9; j_call: TRBJ2-1; cdr3_aa: CASSPRGGRTYNEQFF
v_call: TRBV6-1; j_call: TRBJ1-2; cdr3_aa: CASSEMQDSDGYTF
v_call: TRBV21-1; j_call: TRBJ2-2; cdr3_aa: CASNEGSGELFF
v_call: TRBV11-2; j_call: TRBJ2-1; cdr3_aa: CASSLLQGMNEQFF
v_call: TRBV7-9; j_call: TRBJ1-2; cdr3_aa: CASSLAEAEVDLF
v_call: TRBV7-6; j_call: TRBJ2-5; cdr3_aa: CASSYQGLETQYF
v_call: TRBV18; j_call: TRBJ1-2; cdr3_aa: CASSPTRLFGYTF
v_call: TRBV5-4; j_call: TRBJ2-1; cdr3_aa: CASSSSGRDNEQFF
v_call: TRBV15; j_call: TRBJ2-7; cdr3_aa: CATSRGRVLGEQYF
v_call: TRBV27; j_call: TRBJ1-1; cdr3_aa: CASTPDVAGARSREAFF
v_call: TRBV4-3; j_call: TRBJ2-3; cdr3_aa: CASSHPTLSDTQYF
v_call: TRBV4-3; j_call: TRBJ2-6; cdr3_aa: CASSQGPTAGGGGGANVLTF
v_call: TRBV28; j_call: TRBJ1-1; cdr3_aa: CASSTRTEFMNTEAFF
v_call: TRBV7-2; j_call: TRBJ2-5; cdr3_aa: CASSLVVGTGQETQYF
v_call: TRBV18; j_call: TRBJ2-7; cdr3_aa: CASSPDRSSYEQYF
v_call: TRBV2; j_call: TRBJ1-2; cdr3_aa: CASSEDRERGYGYTF
v_call: TRBV19; j_call: TRBJ1-2; cdr3_aa: CASSKSGVNYGYTF
v_call: TRBV7-2; j_call: TRBJ2-2; cdr3_aa: CASSFGGTGGSGELFF
v_call: TRBV4-1; j_call: TRBJ1-1; cdr3_aa: CASSRGPAGDTEAFF
v_call: TRBV4-1; j_call: TRBJ1-4; cdr3_aa: CASSQGDGNEKLFF
v_call: TRBV9; j_call: TRBJ2-7; cdr3_aa: CASSAGDGRLEQYF
v_call: TRBV19; j_call: TRBJ2-7; cdr3_aa: CASSPTDWGGEQYF
v_call: TRBV28; j_call: TRBJ2-4; cdr3_aa: CASSQGTAGLQNIQYF
v_call: TRBV19; j_call: TRBJ1-5; cdr3_aa: CASSISGRNQPQHF
v_call: TRBV9; j_call: TRBJ2-3; cdr3_aa: CASSVEGPDTQYF
v_call: TRBV6-1; j_call: TRBJ1-2; cdr3_aa: CASRRQTSNYGYTF
v_call: TRBV28; j_call: TRBJ1-1; cdr3_aa: CASSPGRGRAEAFF
v_call: TRBV5-1; j_call: TRBJ2-3; cdr3_aa: CASSSASGRTDTQYF
v_call: TRBV6-4; j_call: TRBJ1-2; cdr3_aa: CASSDLRGGYTF
v_call: TRBV5-4; j_call: TRBJ2-5; cdr3_aa: CASSFMREETQYF
v_call: TRBV19; j_call: TRBJ2-5; cdr3_aa: CATWDHQETQYF
v_call: TRBV28; j_call: TRBJ2-2; cdr3_aa: CASQVQGITGELFF
v_call: TRBV5-6; j_call: TRBJ2-1; cdr3_aa: CASSYKPGSYNEQFF
v_call: TRBV7-2; j_call: TRBJ1-5; cdr3_aa: CASSPGTGYQPQHF
v_call: TRBV6-4; j_call: TRBJ1-2; cdr3_aa: CASSDPPGTGEGYTF
v_call: TRBV7-9; j_call: TRBJ2-7; cdr3_aa: CASSPENYEQYF
v_call: TRBV5-1; j_call: TRBJ2-2; cdr3_aa: CASSLASGAMVGELFF
v_call: TRBV25-1; j_call: TRBJ1-6; cdr3_aa: CASGYRDRDSPLHF
v_call: TRBV7-9; j_call: TRBJ2-7; cdr3_aa: CASSPVTSGSSYEQYF
v_call: TRBV10-1; j_call: TRBJ2-2; cdr3_aa: CASRASGSESGELFF
v_call: TRBV11-2; j_call: TRBJ2-7; cdr3_aa: CASSLVLTYEQYF
v_call: TRBV28; j_call: TRBJ1-5; cdr3_aa: CASSLDGNQPQHF
v_call: TRBV7-2; j_call: TRBJ2-7; cdr3_aa: CASPLLRGAGYF
v_call: TRBV28; j_call: TRBJ1-1; cdr3_aa: CATREPLSTEAFF
v_call: TRBV7-3; j_call: TRBJ2-7; cdr3_aa: CASSQQGETYEQYF
v_call: TRBV7-9; j_call: TRBJ2-5; cdr3_aa: CASSPGQGGETQYF
v_call: TRBV28; j_call: TRBJ2-7; cdr3_aa: CASRSSSSEQYF